The clone carrying this T cell receptor (beta chain) was seen only a few times. Its cognate antigen is unknown. This specimen comes from a study of cytotoxic CD8 clonotypes in ibrutinib-treated CLL. Across the whole study: Response samples were taken after a median of around 11 months on treatment, range 6 to 36. Study findings and constraints: Baseline levels of clonality went above those of age-matched healthy donors and moved with circulating CD8+ T-cell counts. Clonality went up at the time of ibrutinib response, stayed stable in sustained remission, and later dropped back toward its baseline level at progression.

Method: immunoSEQ multiplex PCR; TCRdb's copy keeps in-frame clones and lacks some. The sample holds approximately 45,000 clones, 65% seen once. Libraries of TCR beta were made from 1.5 to 2.5 micrograms of genomic DNA that came from cryopreserved PBMCs. V was pared by 6 bases and J by 5 bases, with 6 bases between. CDR1 and CDR2 from the germline V gene are KGHSH and LQKENI. The CDR3 has 11 amino acids. The V and J genes are TRBV18 and TRBJ2-3; TRBD2 is a possible D gene (5 bases). The sequencing used PBMCs, collected after 24 months of ibrutinib treatment. The TCR sequence derives from a human donor with chronic lymphocytic leukemia. The CDR3 is CASSRGDTQYF. The CDR3 DNA sequence: TGTGCCAGCTCTCGGGGAGATACGCAGTATTTT.